One sample yielded the 14 T cell receptor beta chains listed below, sequenced in a study of T cell clonotyping in hematopoietic cell transplantation. Data came from immunoSEQ multiplex PCR; TCRdb stores just in-frame clones and leaves some out. The sample lists some 8,600 clones, about 80% occurring once. The sample consisted of PBMCs, taken at the time of graft-versus-host disease after allogeneic stem cell transplant. The origin of the receptors is a male patient over 55 who had an allogeneic stem cell transplant from an unrelated donor, so the T cells may come from the graft donor. Some clones in this sample may be carry-over from other donors' samples.

This sequence joins TRBV19 and TRBJ2-5; the D gene could be TRBD1 or TRBD2 (5 bases each). This CDR3 comprises 13 residues. Trimming shortened V by 6 bases and J by 1 base, and 9 bases separated the two germline ends. CDR1 is LNHDA and CDR2 is SQIVND in the germline V gene (reference sequence). CDR3 protein: CASSRDLQETQYF. Written as DNA, the CDR3 is TGTGCCAGTAGCAGGGACCTCCAAGAGACCCAGTACTTC.

This rearrangement joins TRBV29-1 to TRBJ2-7; D is perhaps TRBD1 (6 bases). Germline CDR1 reads SQVTM; CDR2 reads ANQGSEA. V was clipped by 6 bases and J by 1 base, with 10 bases between them. This CDR3 is 12 amino acids long. The CDR3: CSVIQGSYEQYF. The CDR3 DNA follows: TGCAGCGTGATACAGGGTTCCTACGAGCAGTACTTC.

This clone was observed once. CDR3 DNA sequence: TGCGCCAGCAGCCAAAGAGGGGCGGCCAACGTCCTGACTTTC. Translation gives CASSQRGAANVLTF. The chain recombines TRBV4-3 with TRBJ2-6, with D perhaps being TRBD1 or TRBD2 (5 bases each). This CDR3 is 14 amino acids long. Germline values: CDR1 LGHNA, CDR2 YSLEER. Trimming left V 2 bases short and J 6 bases short, with 8 bases between.

This sequence joins TRBV19 and TRBJ1-2; a possible D gene is TRBD1 (6 bases). The CDR3 has 15 amino acids. Trimming took off 6 bases at V and 3 bases at J, with 17 bases between the two ends. CDR1 is LNHDA, CDR2 SQIVND, per germline (reference sequence). CDR3 in DNA: TGTGCCAGTAGCTCAACTGGACAGCTCCACTATGGCTACACCTTC. Translating gives CASSSTGQLHYGYTF. Full variable domain (rest looked up from reference TRBV19 and TRBJ1-2): DGGITQSPKYLFRKEGQNVTLSCEQNLNHDAMYWYRQDPGQGLRLIYYSQIVNDFQKGDIAEGYSVSREKKESFPLTVTSAQKNPTAFYLCASSSTGQLHYGYTFGSGTRLTVV.

The V call is TRBV5-1, the J call TRBJ2-3; D call uncertain. The germline V gene encodes CDR1 SGHRS and CDR2 YFSETQ. This CDR3 is built from 14 residues. The V gene lost 4 bases and the J gene lost 0 bases, with 9 bases spanning the gap. This CDR3 is CASSTSPSTDTQYF. The CDR3 nucleotides read TGCGCCAGCAGCACTTCCCCCAGCACAGATACGCAGTATTTT.

J is TRBJ1-4 and V is TRBV5-1; no clear D. Trimming pared 0 bases from V and 0 bases from J, leaving 6 bases between. Germline loops: CDR1 SGHRS, CDR2 YFSETQ. This CDR3 has 15 amino acids. For the CDR3, the DNA is TGCGCCAGCAGCTTGGGGGGTTCAACTAATGAAAAACTGTTTTTT. It specifies CASSLGGSTNEKLFF. Variable domain in full (rest from reference TRBV5-1 and TRBJ1-4): KAGVTQTPRYLIKTRGQQVTLSCSPISGHRSVSWYQQTPGQGLQFLFEYFSETQRNKGNFPGRFSGRQFSNSRSEMNVSTLELGDSALYLCASSLGGSTNEKLFFGSGTQLSVL.

The V gene is TRBV5-8, the J gene TRBJ1-4; TRBD1 matches at 8 bases. Losses at the gene ends were 4 bases for V and 4 bases for J; bases not matched to a gene: 6. The germline V gene has CDR1 SGHTS and CDR2 YDEGEE. This CDR3 spans 15 amino acids. CDR3 in DNA: TGTGCCAGCAGCCCCCGGGACAGGCTTAATGAAAAACTGTTTTTT. Translated: CASSPRDRLNEKLFF. The full variable domain, completed using reference TRBV5-8 and TRBJ1-4, is EAGVTQSPTHLIKTRGQQATLRCSPISGHTSVYWYQQALGLGLQFLLWYDEGEERNRGNFPPRFSGRQFPNYSSELNVNALELEDSALYLCASSPRDRLNEKLFFGSGTQLSVL.

This clone was observed a handful of times. The genes are TRBV5-6 and TRBJ1-4, with 10 bases matching TRBD1. The CDR3 has 16 residues. Germline values: CDR1 SGHDT, CDR2 YYEEEE. The J segment lost 0 bases and the V segment lost 2 bases, leaving 1 base of the junction unmatched. The CDR3 reads CASSFGTGATNEKLFF. The CDR3 DNA reads as TGTGCCAGCAGCTTCGGGACAGGGGCAACTAATGAAAAACTGTTTTTT.

The chain employs TRBV5-4 and TRBJ1-2; 10 nucleotides match TRBD1. Germline V gene data show CDR1 as SGHNT and CDR2 as YYREEE (reference sequence). This CDR3 has 13 residues. The trim removed 5 bases at V and 6 bases at J, leaving 4 bases unmatched. CDR3 coding DNA: TGTGCCAGCAGGGGGACAGGGGAGAATGGCTACACCTTC. Protein product: CASRGTGENGYTF.

The chain is built from TRBV7-8 and TRBJ1-6; 10 positions match TRBD1. V trimming: 5 bases; J trimming: 10 bases; junction bases outside the gene matches: 2. The CDR3 totals 13 residues. Germline V gene data show CDR1 as SGHVS and CDR2 as FQNEAQ. CDR3 sequence reads: CASSGTGESPLHF. Written as DNA, the CDR3 is TGTGCCAGCAGCGGGACAGGGGAATCACCCCTCCACTTT.

This chain connects TRBV4-1 to TRBJ2-7; 8 bases are shared with TRBD1. There are 15 residues in the CDR3. V lost 4 bases, J lost 3 bases, and 8 bases stayed unmatched. The V gene's germline CDR1 is MGHRA and CDR2 YSYEKL. This chain's CDR3 is CASSLQGASGYEQYF. The CDR3 bases are TGCGCCAGCAGCCTTCAGGGGGCATCGGGCTACGAGCAGTACTTC.

The rearrangement joins TRBV27 to TRBJ2-7; D is perhaps TRBD1 or TRBD2 (5 bases each). V was pared by 4 bases and J by 8 bases, with 15 bases between. Germline V CDR1 and CDR2: MNHEY, SMNVEV (reference sequence). The CDR3 sequence is 13 residues long. In DNA, the CDR3 is TGTGCCAGCAGTTGGGACCGAGCCGCCCAGCAGTACTTC. Translated, it gives CASSWDRAAQQYF.

This chain joins TRBV11-2 and TRBJ1-1, with D perhaps TRBD1 (6 bases). Trimming took off 1 base at V and 7 bases at J, with 10 bases between the two ends. The germline CDR1 and CDR2 sequences are SGHAT and FQNNGV. The CDR3 spans 13 residues. Written as DNA, the CDR3 is TGTGCCAGCAGCTTAGGGCAGGGGAGTGAAGCTTTCTTT. Translated: CASSLGQGSEAFF.

CDR3 sequence: CASSMSYSFTDTQYF. Here the CDR3 DNA reads TGTGCCAGTAGTATGTCCTACTCCTTCACAGATACGCAGTATTTT. This chain links TRBV19 with TRBJ2-3; no definite D call. With 3 bases removed from V and 2 bases from J, the gap between germline ends came to 12 bases. Germline CDR1 reads LNHDA; CDR2 reads SQIVND (reference sequence). The CDR3 consists of 15 residues.